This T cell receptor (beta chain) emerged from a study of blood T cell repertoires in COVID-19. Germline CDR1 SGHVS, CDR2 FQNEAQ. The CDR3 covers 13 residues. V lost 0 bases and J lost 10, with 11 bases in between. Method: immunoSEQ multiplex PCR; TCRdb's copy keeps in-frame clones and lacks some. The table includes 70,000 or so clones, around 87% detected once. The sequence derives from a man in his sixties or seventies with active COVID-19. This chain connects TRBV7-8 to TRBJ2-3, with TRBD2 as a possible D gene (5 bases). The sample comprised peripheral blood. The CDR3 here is CASSLARVGSQYF. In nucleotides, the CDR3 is TGTGCCAGCAGCTTAGCGCGGGTTGGGTCGCAGTATTTT.